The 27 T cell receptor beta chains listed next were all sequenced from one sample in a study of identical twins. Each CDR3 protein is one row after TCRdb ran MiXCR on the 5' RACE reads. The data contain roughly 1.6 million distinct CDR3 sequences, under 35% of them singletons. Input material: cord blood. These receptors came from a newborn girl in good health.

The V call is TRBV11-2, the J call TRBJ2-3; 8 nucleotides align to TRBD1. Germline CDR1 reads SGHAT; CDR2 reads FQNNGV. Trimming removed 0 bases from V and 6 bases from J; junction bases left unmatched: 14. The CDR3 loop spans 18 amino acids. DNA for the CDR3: TGTGCCAGCAGCTTAGAATTCAGCCCCAGGGGGCAGGCGGATACGCAGTATTTT. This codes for CASSLEFSPRGQADTQYF.

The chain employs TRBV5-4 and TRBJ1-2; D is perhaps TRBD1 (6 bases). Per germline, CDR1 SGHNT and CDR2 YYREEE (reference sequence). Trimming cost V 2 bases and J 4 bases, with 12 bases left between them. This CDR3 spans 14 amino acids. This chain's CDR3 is CASSLRLGAYGYTF. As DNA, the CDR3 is TGTGCCAGCAGCTTAAGACTGGGGGCCTATGGCTACACCTTC.

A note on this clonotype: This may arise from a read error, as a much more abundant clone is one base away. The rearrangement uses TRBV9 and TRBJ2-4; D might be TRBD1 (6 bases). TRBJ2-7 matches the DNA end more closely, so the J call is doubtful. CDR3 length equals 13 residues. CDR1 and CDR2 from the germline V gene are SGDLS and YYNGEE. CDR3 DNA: TGTGCCCGCAGCGCCGGGACAAACTACGAGCAGTACTTC. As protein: CARSAGTNYEQYF.

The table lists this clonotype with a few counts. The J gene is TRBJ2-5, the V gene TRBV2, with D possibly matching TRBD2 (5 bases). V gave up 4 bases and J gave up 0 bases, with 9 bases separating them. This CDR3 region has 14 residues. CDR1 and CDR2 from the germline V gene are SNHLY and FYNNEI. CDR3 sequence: CASSAGSYQETQYF. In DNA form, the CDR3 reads TGTGCCAGCAGTGCGGGATCGTACCAAGAGACCCAGTACTTC.

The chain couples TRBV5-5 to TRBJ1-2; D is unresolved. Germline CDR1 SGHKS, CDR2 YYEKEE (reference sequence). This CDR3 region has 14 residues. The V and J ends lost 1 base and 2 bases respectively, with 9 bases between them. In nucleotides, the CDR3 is TGTGCCAGCAGCTTGTTGTCGGTCAACTATGGCTACACCTTC. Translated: CASSLLSVNYGYTF.

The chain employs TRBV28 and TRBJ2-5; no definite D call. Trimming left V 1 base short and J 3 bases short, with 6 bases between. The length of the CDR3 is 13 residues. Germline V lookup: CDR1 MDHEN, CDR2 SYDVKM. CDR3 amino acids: CASSLYVKETQYF. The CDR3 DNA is TGTGCCAGCAGTTTATACGTCAAAGAGACCCAGTACTTC.

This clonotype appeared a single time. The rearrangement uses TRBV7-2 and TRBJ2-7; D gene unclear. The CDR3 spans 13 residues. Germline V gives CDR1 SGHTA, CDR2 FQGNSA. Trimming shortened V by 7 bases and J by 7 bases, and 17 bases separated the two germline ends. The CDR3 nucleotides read TGTGCCAGCAACCCCGATGCTTACAATGAGCAGTACTTC. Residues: CASNPDAYNEQYF.

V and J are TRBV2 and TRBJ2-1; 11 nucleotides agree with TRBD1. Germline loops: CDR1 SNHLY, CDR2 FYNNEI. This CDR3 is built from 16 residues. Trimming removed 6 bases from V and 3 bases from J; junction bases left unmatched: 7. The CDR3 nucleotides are TGTGCCAGCAGCCATGGGGGGACAGGGGGCTACAATGAGCAGTTCTTC. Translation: CASSHGGTGGYNEQFF.

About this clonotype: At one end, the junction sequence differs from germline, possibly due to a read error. In nucleotides, the CDR3 is TGTGTCAGCAGTTCCGAACGACTGGACAGGGGTAGCACAGATACGCAGTATTTT. It is translated as CVSSSERLDRGSTDTQYF. The chain is built from TRBV6-5 and TRBJ2-3; 9 bases match TRBD1. Germline assignment: CDR1 MNHEY and CDR2 SVGAGI. The CDR3 is 18 amino acids.

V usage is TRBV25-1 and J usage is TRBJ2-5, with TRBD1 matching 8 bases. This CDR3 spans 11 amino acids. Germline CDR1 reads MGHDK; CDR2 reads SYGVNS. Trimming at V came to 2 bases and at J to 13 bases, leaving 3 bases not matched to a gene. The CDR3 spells CASSEQDRAYF. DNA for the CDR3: TGTGCCAGCAGTGAACAGGACAGGGCGTACTTC.

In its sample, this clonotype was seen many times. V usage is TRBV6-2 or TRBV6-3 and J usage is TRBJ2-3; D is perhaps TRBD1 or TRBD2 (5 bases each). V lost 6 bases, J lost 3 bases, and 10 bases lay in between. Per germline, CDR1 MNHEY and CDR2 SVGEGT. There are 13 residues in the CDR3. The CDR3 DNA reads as TGTGCCAGCAGACGGGGCTATACAGATACGCAGTATTTT. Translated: CASRRGYTDTQYF.

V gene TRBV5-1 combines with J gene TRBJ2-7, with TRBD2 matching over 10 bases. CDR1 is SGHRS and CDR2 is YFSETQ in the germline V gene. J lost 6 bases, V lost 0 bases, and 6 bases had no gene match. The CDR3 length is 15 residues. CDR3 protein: CASSLASGSRCEQYF. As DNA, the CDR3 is TGCGCCAGCAGCTTGGCTAGCGGGAGTCGGTGCGAGCAGTACTTC. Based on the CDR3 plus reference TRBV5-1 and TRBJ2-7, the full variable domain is KAGVTQTPRYLIKTRGQQVTLSCSPISGHRSVSWYQQTPGQGLQFLFEYFSETQRNKGNFPGRFSGRQFSNSRSEMNVSTLELGDSALYLCASSLASGSRCEQYFGPGTRLTVT.

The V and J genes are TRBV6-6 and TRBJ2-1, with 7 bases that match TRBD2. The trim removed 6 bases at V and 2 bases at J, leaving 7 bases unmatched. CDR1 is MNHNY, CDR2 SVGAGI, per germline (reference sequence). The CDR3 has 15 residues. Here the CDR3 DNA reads TGTGCCAGCAGGTCGACTAGCCACCCCTACAATGAGCAGTTCTTC. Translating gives CASRSTSHPYNEQFF.

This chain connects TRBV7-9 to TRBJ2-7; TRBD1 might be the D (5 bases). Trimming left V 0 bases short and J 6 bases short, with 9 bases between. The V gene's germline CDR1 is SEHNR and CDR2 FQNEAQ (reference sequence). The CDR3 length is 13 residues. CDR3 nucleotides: TGTGCCAGCAGCTTAGCTCGCAGGGCCGAGCAGTACTTC. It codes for CASSLARRAEQYF.

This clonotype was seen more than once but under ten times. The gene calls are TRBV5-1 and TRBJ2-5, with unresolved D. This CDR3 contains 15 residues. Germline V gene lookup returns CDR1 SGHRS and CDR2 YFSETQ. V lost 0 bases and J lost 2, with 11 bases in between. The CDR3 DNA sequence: TGCGCCAGCAGCTTGGGAGTCAGGAGACAAGAGACCCAGTACTTC. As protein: CASSLGVRRQETQYF.

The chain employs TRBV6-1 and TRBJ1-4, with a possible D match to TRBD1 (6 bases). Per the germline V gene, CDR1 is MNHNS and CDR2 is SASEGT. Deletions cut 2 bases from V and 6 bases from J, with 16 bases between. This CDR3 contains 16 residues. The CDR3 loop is CASSEFAWRGDEKLFF. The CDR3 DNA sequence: TGTGCCAGCAGTGAATTCGCTTGGAGGGGGGATGAAAAACTGTTTTTT.

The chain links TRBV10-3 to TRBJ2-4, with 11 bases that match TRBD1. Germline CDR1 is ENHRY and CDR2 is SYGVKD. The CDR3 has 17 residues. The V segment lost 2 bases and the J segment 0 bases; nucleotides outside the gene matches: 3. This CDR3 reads CAISEGQGALAKNIQYF. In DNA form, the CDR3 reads TGTGCCATCAGTGAGGGACAGGGGGCCCTAGCCAAAAACATTCAGTACTTC.

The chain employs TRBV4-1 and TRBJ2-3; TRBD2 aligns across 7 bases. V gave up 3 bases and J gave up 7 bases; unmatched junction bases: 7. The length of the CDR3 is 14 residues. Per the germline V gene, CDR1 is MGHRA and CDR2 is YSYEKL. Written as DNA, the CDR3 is TGCGCCAGCAGCCAGCGGGAGAGGTTCAATACGCAGTATTTT. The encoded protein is CASSQRERFNTQYF.

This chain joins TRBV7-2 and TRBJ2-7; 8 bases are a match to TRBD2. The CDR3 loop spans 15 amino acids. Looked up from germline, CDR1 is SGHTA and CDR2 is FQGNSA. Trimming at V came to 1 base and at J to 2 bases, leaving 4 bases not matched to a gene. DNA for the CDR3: TGTGCCAGCAGCTTAGGACTAGCGAAGACCTACGAGCAGTACTTC. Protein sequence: CASSLGLAKTYEQYF.

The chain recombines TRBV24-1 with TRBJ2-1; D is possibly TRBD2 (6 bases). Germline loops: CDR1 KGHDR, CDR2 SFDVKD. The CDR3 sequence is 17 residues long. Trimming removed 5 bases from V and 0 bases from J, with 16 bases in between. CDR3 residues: CATSGTGLASSYNEQFF. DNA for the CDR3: TGTGCCACCAGTGGGACTGGGCTAGCGAGCTCCTACAATGAGCAGTTCTTC.

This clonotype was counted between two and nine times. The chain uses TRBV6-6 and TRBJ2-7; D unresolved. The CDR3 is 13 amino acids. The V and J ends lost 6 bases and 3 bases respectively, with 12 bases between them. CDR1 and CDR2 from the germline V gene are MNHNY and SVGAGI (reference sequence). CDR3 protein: CASRNLEHYEQYF. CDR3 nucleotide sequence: TGTGCCAGCAGGAACCTCGAACACTACGAGCAGTACTTC.

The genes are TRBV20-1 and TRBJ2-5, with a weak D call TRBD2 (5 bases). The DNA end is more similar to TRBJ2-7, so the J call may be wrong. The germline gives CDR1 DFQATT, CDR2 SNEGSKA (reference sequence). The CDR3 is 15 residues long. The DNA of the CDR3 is TGCAGTGCTAGAGATCATCGGAGGTCAACCTACGAGCAGTACTTC. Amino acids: CSARDHRRSTYEQYF.

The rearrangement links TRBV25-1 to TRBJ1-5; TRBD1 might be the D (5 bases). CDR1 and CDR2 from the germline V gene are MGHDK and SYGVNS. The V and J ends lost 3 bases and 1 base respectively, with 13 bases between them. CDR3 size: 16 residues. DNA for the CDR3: TGTGCCAGCAGTGAGGGCGGGACGTCGAGCAATCAGCCCCAGCATTTT. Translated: CASSEGGTSSNQPQHF.

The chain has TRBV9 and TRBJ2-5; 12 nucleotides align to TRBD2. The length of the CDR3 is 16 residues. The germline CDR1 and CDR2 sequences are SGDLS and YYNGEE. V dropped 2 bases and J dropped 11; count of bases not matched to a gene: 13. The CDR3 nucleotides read TGTGCCAGCAGCGTGGCTAGCGGGAGGGTTTACAATGAGCAGTACTTC. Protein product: CASSVASGRVYNEQYF.

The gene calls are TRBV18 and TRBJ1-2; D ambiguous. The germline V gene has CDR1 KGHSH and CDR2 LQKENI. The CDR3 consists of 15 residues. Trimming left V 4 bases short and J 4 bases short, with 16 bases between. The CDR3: CASSLRGPLGYGYTF. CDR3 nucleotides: TGTGCCAGCTCACTTCGAGGACCCCTAGGCTATGGCTACACCTTC.

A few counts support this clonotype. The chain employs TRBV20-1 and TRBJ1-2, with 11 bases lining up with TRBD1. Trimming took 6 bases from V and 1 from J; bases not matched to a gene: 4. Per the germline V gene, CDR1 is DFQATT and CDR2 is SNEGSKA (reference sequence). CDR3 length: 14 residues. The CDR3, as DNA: TGCAGTGCCGCGGACAGGGGGCGTAACTATGGCTACACCTTC. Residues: CSAADRGRNYGYTF.

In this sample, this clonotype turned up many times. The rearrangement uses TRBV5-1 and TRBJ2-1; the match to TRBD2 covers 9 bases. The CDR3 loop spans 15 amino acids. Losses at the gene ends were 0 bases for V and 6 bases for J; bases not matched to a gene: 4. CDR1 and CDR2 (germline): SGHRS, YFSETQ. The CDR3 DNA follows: TGCGCCAGCAGCTTGGGGGGGACTAGCCCCAATGAGCAGTTCTTC. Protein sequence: CASSLGGTSPNEQFF.